Shown below are 12 T cell receptor beta chains from a single sample sequenced in a study of T cells in Graves' hyperthyroidism and ophthalmopathy. Template material for amplifying TCR beta CDR3 regions consisted of RNA transcripts. During a first-round RT-PCR of the TCR CDR3, the HTBI primer set was used. Using its own MiXCR run on the multiplex PCR reads, TCRdb lists one record per CDR3 protein. Here the sample spans over 300,000 distinct CDR3 sequences, around 14% being singletons. Specimen: blood. The receptors derive from a woman in her sixties or seventies with Graves' hyperthyroidism.

This clonotype came up many times. The genes are TRBV12-3 or TRBV12-4 and TRBJ1-2, with D unclear. The CDR3 contains 13 residues. V was clipped by 2 bases and J by 3 bases, with 7 bases between them. The CDR3 nucleotides read TGTGCCAGCAGTTTATTGGCAGACTATGGCTACACCTTC. Protein: CASSLLADYGYTF.

The chain joins TRBV15 to TRBJ2-4; D ambiguous. Germline assignment: CDR1 LNHNV and CDR2 YYDKDF (reference sequence). Trimming left V 4 bases short and J 0 bases short, with 7 bases between. The CDR3 spans 14 residues. The CDR3 spells CATSTGVAKNIQYF. CDR3 coding DNA: TGTGCCACCAGCACAGGTGTAGCCAAAAACATTCAGTACTTC.

This clonotype was seen many times. The genes are TRBV5-5 and TRBJ1-1, with D possibly being TRBD1 (5 bases). This CDR3 is 17 amino acids long. Between the trimmed V and J ends, which lost 4 bases and 1 base, there was a span of 20 bases. From germline, CDR1 is SGHKS and CDR2 YYEKEE (reference sequence). The DNA for the CDR3 is TGTGCCAGCAGCCCGCGGTTCAGGGCCGTAAGGAACACTGAAGCTTTCTTT. This sequence encodes CASSPRFRAVRNTEAFF.

Concerning this clonotype itself: A read error may be the cause here, since a much bigger clone is one base away. The genes are TRBV29-1 and TRBJ2-1; 7 nucleotides match TRBD2. This CDR3 region has 14 residues. The germline gives CDR1 SQVTM, CDR2 ANQGSEA. The CDR3 loop is CSVEVGTTYSEQFF. DNA for the CDR3: TGCAGCGTTGAGGTCGGGACTACATACAGTGAGCAGTTCTTC.

This clonotype appeared many times. This chain links TRBV6-2 or TRBV6-3 with TRBJ1-2, with D perhaps matching TRBD1 (5 bases). This CDR3 comprises 14 residues. Per the germline V gene, CDR1 is MNHEY and CDR2 is SVGEGT. Trimming took 2 bases from V and 3 from J, leaving 10 bases between them. The CDR3 DNA follows: TGTGCCAGCAGTTACAGTTGGGGGGACTATGGCTACACCTTC. Its translation: CASSYSWGDYGYTF.

This clonotype was counted a few times. A read error is possible here, since a much larger clone lies one base away. The rearrangement uses TRBV5-1 and TRBJ1-1; 10 positions agree with TRBD1. CDR1 is SGHRS, CDR2 YFSETQ, per germline. The CDR3 runs to 14 residues. V gave up 7 bases and J gave up 5 bases; unmatched junction bases: 8. CDR3 sequence: CASSGGTGATEAFF. The DNA for the CDR3 is TGCGCCAGCTCCGGGGGGACAGGGGCTACTGAAGCTTTCTTT.

This clonotype was observed many times. V is TRBV20-1 and J is TRBJ1-2; no clear D. The CDR3 spans 12 residues. CDR1 and CDR2 from the germline V gene are DFQATT and SNEGSKA (reference sequence). The V end lost 3 bases, the J end lost 4 bases, and 9 bases lay between the germline ends. CDR3 region: CSARFRPYGYTF. CDR3 in DNA: TGCAGTGCTAGGTTCAGGCCCTATGGCTACACCTTC.

In its sample, this clonotype was seen many times. The rearrangement uses TRBV11-2 and TRBJ2-7; D is tentatively TRBD1 or TRBD2 (6 bases each). The CDR3 contains 17 residues. Germline CDR1 SGHAT, CDR2 FQNNGV. V shed 7 bases and J shed 5 bases, with 27 bases lying between them. The chain's CDR3 is CASTIGWRAKAGDEQYF. The CDR3 DNA follows: TGTGCCAGCACCATAGGGTGGAGGGCCAAGGCAGGGGACGAGCAGTACTTC.

The chain links TRBV7-9 to TRBJ2-7; D is possibly TRBD1 (6 bases). Germline assignment: CDR1 SEHNR and CDR2 FQNEAQ (reference sequence). The germline V and J ends were trimmed by 6 bases and 3 bases, with 15 bases remaining between them. This CDR3 has 14 residues. The chain's CDR3 is CASSFLNRVYEQYF. In nucleotides, the CDR3 is TGTGCCAGCAGTTTCCTGAACAGGGTCTACGAGCAGTACTTC.

This clonotype has only a few counts. The chain couples TRBV19 to TRBJ2-3; D perhaps matches TRBD1 (6 bases). The V end was cut by 10 bases, the J end by 0 bases, with 20 bases between. The CDR3 totals 16 residues. From germline, CDR1 is LNHDA and CDR2 SQIVND (reference sequence). This CDR3 reads CAICRDTLVSTDTQYF. The CDR3 DNA sequence: TGTGCCATTTGCCGGGACACCCTCGTGAGCACAGATACGCAGTATTTT.

The chain recombines TRBV27 with TRBJ1-2; D is uncertain. Trimming pared 7 bases from V and 4 bases from J, leaving 19 bases between. The V gene's germline CDR1 is MNHEY and CDR2 SMNVEV (reference sequence). The CDR3 totals 15 residues. The CDR3 DNA is TGTGCCAGCACCACCATACCACCCGGGTTCTATGGCTACACCTTC. It is translated as CASTTIPPGFYGYTF.

This clonotype occurred a few times. The chain carries TRBV28 and TRBJ1-2, with 9 nucleotides matching TRBD1. V dropped 5 bases and J dropped 6; count of bases not matched to a gene: 4. The germline V gene encodes CDR1 MDHEN and CDR2 SYDVKM. This CDR3 region has 13 residues. The CDR3 nucleotides are TGTGCCAGCAGTGGGACAGGGACTCATGGCTACACCTTC. It is translated as CASSGTGTHGYTF.